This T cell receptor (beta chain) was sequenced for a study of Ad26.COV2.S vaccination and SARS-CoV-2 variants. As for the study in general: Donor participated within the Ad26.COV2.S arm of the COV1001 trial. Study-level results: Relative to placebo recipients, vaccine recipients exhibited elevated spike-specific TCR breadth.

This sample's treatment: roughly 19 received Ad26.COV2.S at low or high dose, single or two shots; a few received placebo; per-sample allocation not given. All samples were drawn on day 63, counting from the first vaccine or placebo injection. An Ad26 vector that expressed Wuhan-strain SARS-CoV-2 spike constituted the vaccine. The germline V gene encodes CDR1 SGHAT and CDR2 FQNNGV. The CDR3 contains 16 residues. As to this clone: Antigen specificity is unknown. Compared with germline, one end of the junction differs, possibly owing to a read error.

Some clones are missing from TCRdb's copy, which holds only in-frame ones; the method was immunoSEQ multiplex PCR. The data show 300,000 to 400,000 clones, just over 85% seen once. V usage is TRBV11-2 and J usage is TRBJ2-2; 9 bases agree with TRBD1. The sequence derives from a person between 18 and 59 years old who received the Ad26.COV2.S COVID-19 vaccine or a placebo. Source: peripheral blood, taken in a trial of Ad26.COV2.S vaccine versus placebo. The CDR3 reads CASSSQGAANTGELFF. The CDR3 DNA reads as TGTGCCAGCAGCTCACAGGGGGCGGCGAATACCGGGGAGCTGTTTTTT.